This T cell receptor beta chain was documented in a study of identical twins. Findings and limits, study-wide: The study reached conclusions through statistical analysis that was cross-sectional, not following the same donors. A lower insertion count was a feature of abundant cord blood beta clonotypes, with no such feature in memory repertoires.

This clonotype was detected only a few times. Its antigen is as yet unknown. Template switching (which added a universal primer site) was used, and cDNA carried unique molecular identifiers. TCRdb reanalysed the 5' RACE reads using MiXCR and keeps one entry per CDR3 protein. The repertoire holds 1.5 million or so distinct CDR3 sequences, under 35% seen once, with 0.27% in the top ten. Between the trimmed V and J ends, which lost 6 bases and 1 base, there was a span of 14 bases. The CDR3 has 15 residues. Germline V gives CDR1 SGHTA, CDR2 FQGNSA. The rearrangement links TRBV7-2 to TRBJ2-3; D ambiguous. This clonotype was sampled from a newborn girl in good health. Sequencing was performed on cord blood. CDR3 nucleotides: TGTGCCAGCAGACCAGGCCCCCAAGGCACAGATACGCAGTATTTT. Translated, it gives CASRPGPQGTDTQYF.